This T cell receptor beta chain was observed in a study of cytomegalovirus exposure and HLA in healthy donors. V was shortened by 4 bases and J by 3 bases, with 9 bases between the two germline ends. Looked up from germline, CDR1 is SNHLY and CDR2 is FYNNEI. The CDR3 extends over 13 amino acids. The PCR was carried out with 60 Vbeta primers and 13 Jbeta primers. Sequencing used immunoSEQ multiplex PCR; TCRdb keeps in-frame clones, though not all of them. The sample carries 100,000 or so clones, approximately 80% recorded once. Study-wide results and limits: When analyzed later, a missense DCLRE1C variant was found to be linked to TCR beta V- and J-gene trimming. TCR beta chains associated with HLA were, in a later analysis, more clonally expanded than equally common others. CMV serostatus alone was available as immune exposure information.

This clone appeared a single time. The antigen remains undetermined. The sequenced sample consisted of PBMCs. This sequence joins TRBV2 and TRBJ1-1; D is undetermined. The clonotype originates from a man between 18 and 29 years old in good health and CMV-seronegative. CDR3: CASSVRDDTEAFF. In DNA, the CDR3 is TGTGCCAGCAGTGTGAGGGATGACACTGAAGCTTTCTTT.